This is a list of T cell receptor beta chains from one sample in a study of T cell repertoires in cytomegalovirus infection. Their antigens remain unidentified. TCRdb reanalysed the reads using MiXCR and keeps one entry per CDR3 protein. Found here are 700,000 to 850,000 distinct CDR3 sequences, around a third of them singletons; the top ten hold about an eighth. Here the sequenced sample was cultured CD8+ T cells from PBMCs, taken from culture after CMV antigen stimulation. Receptors were obtained from a human donor in good health (CMV status not recorded). Some clones in this sample may be carry-over from other donors' samples. The CDR3 runs from the conserved cysteine through the conserved F or W. Each record gives: D gene, J gene, V gene, clone size, CDR3 protein, CDR3 DNA. The D gene is left open where the match is weak. Clone size, where shown, is once, few, many, or a class for clones that have expanded.

>-|TRBJ2-3|TRBV19|-
CASIGTGGGDTQYF
TGTGCCAGTATCGGGACCGGAGGCGGGGATACGCAGTATTTT
>-|TRBJ2-1|TRBV7-2|many
CASSFIGHNEQFF
TGTGCCAGCAGCTTTATAGGGCACAATGAGCAGTTCTTC
>TRBD2|TRBJ2-2|TRBV6-6|-
CASSYGGGLTGELFF
TGTGCCAGCAGTTACGGGGGGGGGTTGACCGGGGAGCTGTTTTTT
>TRBD1|TRBJ2-3|TRBV7-6|many
CASSLTGFTDTQYF
TGTGCCAGCAGCTTGACAGGGTTCACAGATACGCAGTATTTT
>-|TRBJ2-1|TRBV15|-
CATRGATLDEQFF
TGTGCCACCCGGGGGGCAACGTTGGATGAGCAGTTCTTC
>-|TRBJ2-5|TRBV12-3/TRBV12-4|many
CASSLGGQETQYF
TGTGCCAGCAGCTTAGGGGGCCAAGAGACCCAGTACTTC
>-|TRBJ2-4|TRBV2|-
CATQIAKNIQYF
TGTGCCACCCAAATAGCCAAAAACATTCAGTACTTC
>TRBD1|TRBJ2-5|TRBV7-8|many
CASSLDRTGGETQYF
TGTGCCAGCAGCTTAGACCGGACAGGGGGAGAGACCCAGTACTTC
>-|TRBJ1-1|TRBV7-2|-
CASSSGREYYRAFF
TGTGCCAGCAGCTCCGGCAGGGAGTATTATCGGGCTTTCTTT
>TRBD2|TRBJ2-2|TRBV7-8|many
CASSRAGAGELFF
TGTGCCAGCAGCCGGGCGGGGGCCGGGGAGCTGTTTTTT
>-|TRBJ1-6|TRBV19|-
CARIYRANHYNSPLHF
TGTGCCAGAATATACAGGGCTAACCATTATAATTCACCCCTCCACTTT
>-|TRBJ1-2|TRBV10-3|-
CAISEVQTRDGYTF
TGTGCCATCAGTGAGGTACAGACCCGGGATGGCTACACCTTC
>-|TRBJ1-2|TRBV7-9|-
CASSLRPFYGYTF
TGTGCCAGCAGCTTGCGGCCCTTCTATGGCTACACCTTC
>-|TRBJ2-1|TRBV6-2/TRBV6-3|many
CASSYIEGYEQFF
TGTGCCAGCAGTTATATTGAGGGGTATGAGCAGTTCTTC
>-|TRBJ1-1|TRBV12-5|few
CACLRGTEAFF
TGTGCTTGCCTGAGGGGGACTGAAGCTTTCTTT
>-|TRBJ2-2|TRBV4-1|-
CTSSPAAGELFF
TGCACCAGCAGCCCGGCGGCCGGGGAGCTGTTTTTT